This T cell receptor beta chain was sequenced in a study of CD8 T cells in Susac syndrome. The germline gives CDR1 SGHKS, CDR2 YYEKEE (reference sequence). The CDR3 consists of 13 residues. The V and J ends lost 5 bases and 0 bases respectively, with 9 bases between them. Reverse transcription used roughly 0.45 to 1 ug RNA and random hexamers. Amplification of TCR beta CDR3 spanned 54 Vbeta and 13 Jbeta via immunoSEQ multiplex PCR. TCRdb analysed the immunoSEQ multiplex PCR reads with MiXCR anew, one entry per CDR3 protein. The data contain 250,000 to 300,000 distinct CDR3 sequences, 70% to 90% of them singletons. Sequencing of TCR beta was performed on blood CD8+ and CD4+ T cells. The multiple sclerosis control cohort comprised treatment-naive individuals presenting with stable or active relapsing-remitting disease. CD8+ and CD4+ T cells were negatively isolated; TEMRA cells were FACS-enriched.

The sequenced material came from CD8+ T cells from PBMCs. This receptor was identified in a human donor with multiple sclerosis. The chain employs TRBV5-5 and TRBJ2-7, with unresolved D. The CDR3 here is CASRWPDSYEQYF. The CDR3, as DNA: TGTGCCAGCAGATGGCCGGACTCCTACGAGCAGTACTTC.